This TCR beta chain originates from a study of blood T cell repertoires in COVID-19. Study details: Both acute and convalescent COVID-19 samples were obtained from the United States, Italy and Spain. PBMCs, B-cell-depleted T cells, or T cells were the source of the cDNA or gDNA that made up the material.

This clone was counted only a few times. Germline assignment: CDR1 LGHDT and CDR2 YNNKEL (reference sequence). This CDR3 comprises 14 residues. V lost 3 bases to trimming and J lost 1 base; unmatched junction nucleotides: 0. Study processing details: Estimation of nucleated cell counts relied on the amplification of reference gene primers. The protocol was immunoSEQ multiplex PCR, while the TCRdb copy is restricted to in-frame clones and leaves out a portion. For V, J and clone size, that table is used; D and trimming come from the DNA. The table includes roughly 100,000 clones, around 85% detected once.

The origin of this receptor is a woman of 80 years or more with active or convalescent COVID-19. The chain links TRBV3-1 (or the pseudogene TRBV3-2) to TRBJ1-1; TRBD1 matches at 9 bases. The sample was peripheral blood. The CDR3 DNA is TGTGCCAGCAGCCAGGGACAGGGGAACACTGAAGCTTTCTTT. It specifies CASSQGQGNTEAFF.